This TCR beta chain was captured in a study of blood T cells in healthy people across ages. A second PCR, run for about 6 to 11 cycles, used a sample-barcoded 5' primer plus a J-beta primer mix. TCRdb redid the calling of the 5' RACE reads with MiXCR, one entry per CDR3 protein. This table has some 640,000 distinct CDR3 sequences, approximately 50% appearing once. RNA extraction gave at least 6 micrograms of total RNA per sample. The V and J ends lost 6 bases and 0 bases respectively, with 15 bases between them. CDR1 and CDR2 (germline): SQVTM, ANQGSEA. There are 15 residues in the CDR3. This clonotype occurred a few times.

Material: blood. This chain links TRBV29-1 with TRBJ2-1; tentatively, D is TRBD1 (5 bases). This receptor was taken from a woman aged 60-70 years in good health. The CDR3 loop is CSVQGARSSYNEQFF. In DNA, the CDR3 is TGCAGCGTCCAAGGGGCCAGAAGCTCCTACAATGAGCAGTTCTTC.